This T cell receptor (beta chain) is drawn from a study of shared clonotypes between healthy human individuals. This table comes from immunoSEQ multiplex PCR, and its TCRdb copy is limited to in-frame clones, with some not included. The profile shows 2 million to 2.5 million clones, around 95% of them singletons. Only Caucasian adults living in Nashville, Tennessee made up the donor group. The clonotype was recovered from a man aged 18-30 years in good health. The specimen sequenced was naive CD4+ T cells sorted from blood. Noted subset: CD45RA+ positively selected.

CDR3 loop: CASSRTTGPSNYGYTF. Written as DNA, the CDR3 is TGTGCCAGCAGCCGAACGACAGGACCGTCTAACTATGGCTACACCTTC. The chain employs TRBV27 and TRBJ1-2, with a weak D call TRBD1 (6 bases). Germline loops: CDR1 MNHEY, CDR2 SMNVEV (reference sequence). The CDR3 spans 16 residues. Trimming took 6 bases from V and 0 from J, leaving 17 bases between them.